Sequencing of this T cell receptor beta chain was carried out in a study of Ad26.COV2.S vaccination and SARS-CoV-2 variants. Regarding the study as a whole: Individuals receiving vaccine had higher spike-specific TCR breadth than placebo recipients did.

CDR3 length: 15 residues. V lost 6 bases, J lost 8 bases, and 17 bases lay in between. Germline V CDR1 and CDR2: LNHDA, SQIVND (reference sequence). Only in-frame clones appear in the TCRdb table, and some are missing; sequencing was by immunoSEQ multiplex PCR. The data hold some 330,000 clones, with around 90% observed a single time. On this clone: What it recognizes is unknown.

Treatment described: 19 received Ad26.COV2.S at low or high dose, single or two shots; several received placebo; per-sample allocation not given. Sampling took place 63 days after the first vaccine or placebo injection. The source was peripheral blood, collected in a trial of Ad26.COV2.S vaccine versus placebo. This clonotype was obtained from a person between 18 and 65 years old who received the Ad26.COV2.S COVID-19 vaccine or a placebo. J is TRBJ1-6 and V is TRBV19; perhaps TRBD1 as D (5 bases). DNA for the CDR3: TGTGCCAGTAGCGATGGCGGGAGGGGACATTCACCCCTCCACTTT. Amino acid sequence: CASSDGGRGHSPLHF.